The 25 T cell receptor beta chains in this list originate from one sample, sequenced in a study of blood T cell repertoires in COVID-19. Using immunoSEQ multiplex PCR, the repertoire was profiled, and TCRdb retains in-frame clones only, with some absent. The data contain 100,000 or so clones, over 75% of them seen just once; the ten biggest clones take up about a third. Sequenced material: peripheral blood. Receptors originate from a woman aged 80 or over with acute or convalescent COVID-19.

The chain combines TRBV6-5 with TRBJ1-1; D perhaps matches TRBD1 (5 bases). CDR1 is MNHEY and CDR2 is SVGAGI in the germline V gene. Trimming took off 2 bases at V and 4 bases at J, with 8 bases between the two ends. This CDR3 has 13 residues. The CDR3 nucleotides read TGTGCCAGCAGTTACCAGGGAAGCACTGAAGCTTTCTTT. This codes for CASSYQGSTEAFF.

The rearrangement links TRBV27 to TRBJ2-6; D is possibly TRBD1 (6 bases). Germline V gene lookup returns CDR1 MNHEY and CDR2 SMNVEV (reference sequence). CDR3 length: 16 residues. The V end lost 6 bases, the J end lost 0 bases, and 12 bases lay between the germline ends. The CDR3 loop reads CASRSDSFSGANVLTF. CDR3 sequence (DNA): TGTGCCAGCAGGTCGGACAGTTTCTCTGGGGCCAACGTCCTGACTTTC.

The J gene is TRBJ2-7, the V gene TRBV12-3 or TRBV12-4; D ambiguous. The CDR3 totals 11 residues. V was shortened by 11 bases and J by 6 bases, with 14 bases between the two germline ends. Written as DNA, the CDR3 is TGTGCCCTCGTCGTAGCCGCCGAGCAGTACTTC. This encodes CALVVAAEQYF.

The CDR3 region is CASSLQTGLYEQYF. In DNA, the CDR3 is TGTGCCAGCAGCTTACAGACAGGGTTGTACGAGCAGTACTTC. The chain has TRBV11-2 and TRBJ2-7, with 7 bases that match TRBD1. The CDR3 has 14 residues. Per germline, CDR1 SGHAT and CDR2 FQNNGV. The ends lost 2 bases at V and 4 bases at J; junction bases unmatched: 5.

V is TRBV27 and J is TRBJ1-2; TRBD1 is a possible D gene (6 bases). The germline V gene encodes CDR1 MNHEY and CDR2 SMNVEV (reference sequence). The germline V and J ends were trimmed by 4 bases and 8 bases, with 14 bases remaining between them. The CDR3 sequence is 13 residues long. CDR3 sequence (DNA): TGTGCCAGCAGTTCAACCAACAGGGAAGGCTACACCTTC. It translates to CASSSTNREGYTF.

The chain employs TRBV21-1 and TRBJ2-3; no check of the table's D call, TRBD2, against the DNA was made. TRBV21-1 is termed a pseudogene. The CDR3 length is 17 residues. The CDR3 reads CASSKGGSGGPVRTQYF. The DNA for the CDR3 is TGTGCCAGCAGCAAAGGTGGTAGCGGGGGCCCCGTGCGCACGCAGTATTTT.

The chain recombines TRBV18 with TRBJ2-2, with a possible D match to TRBD2 (6 bases). Germline-derived CDR1 and CDR2 are KGHSH and LQKENI. With 3 bases removed from V and 4 bases from J, the gap between germline ends came to 12 bases. The CDR3 is 15 amino acids. The CDR3 coding sequence is TGTGCCAGCTCACCGACGACTAGTGGCACCGGGGAGCTGTTTTTT. Translated: CASSPTTSGTGELFF.

The rearrangement links TRBV9 to TRBJ2-7; D is perhaps TRBD2 (5 bases). The CDR3 extends over 15 amino acids. Trimming took off 1 base at V and 2 bases at J, with 13 bases between the two ends. Germline CDR1 reads SGDLS; CDR2 reads YYNGEE. CDR3 bases: TGTGCCAGCAGCGTACATCCCGGGATCACCTACGAGCAGTACTTC. Translation: CASSVHPGITYEQYF.

This clone was seen only once. An end of the junction differs from the germline gene, which may be a read error. The J gene is TRBJ1-2, the V gene TRBV5-4; the match to TRBD1 covers 8 bases. The germline V gene has CDR1 SGHNT and CDR2 YYREEE (reference sequence). The CDR3 sequence is 12 residues long. CDR3 sequence (DNA): TGTGCCAGCAGCTTGGACGGGGACAGGCCTATCTTC. Its translation: CASSLDGDRPIF.

The table lists this clone with a few counts. The chain joins TRBV5-6 to TRBJ1-6, with 7 bases identical to TRBD1. The length of the CDR3 is 15 residues. Unmatched junction bases numbered 7, after V lost 5 bases and J lost 5 bases. CDR1 is SGHDT and CDR2 is YYEEEE in the germline V gene. DNA of the CDR3: TGTGCCAGCAGTTACAGACAGGGTGATAATTCACCCCTCCACTTT. Translation: CASSYRQGDNSPLHF.

The rearrangement uses TRBV7-9 and TRBJ2-3; 11 positions match TRBD2. The CDR3 spans 19 residues. The germline CDR1 and CDR2 sequences are SEHNR and FQNEAQ (reference sequence). With 6 bases clipped from V and 1 base from J, the junction kept 15 bases outside the gene matches. CDR3 DNA: TGTGCCAGCAGAAAACAGGTCCATAGCGGGGGGGCCGGCACAGATACGCAGTATTTT. Residues: CASRKQVHSGGAGTDTQYF.

V and J are TRBV29-1 and TRBJ1-2, with D perhaps TRBD1 (5 bases). Trimming removed 4 bases from V and 6 bases from J, with 9 bases in between. Germline CDR1 reads SQVTM; CDR2 reads ANQGSEA. CDR3 length: 11 residues. The CDR3 here is CSVGGADGYTF. Written as DNA, the CDR3 is TGCAGCGTTGGGGGCGCAGATGGCTACACCTTC.

The J gene is TRBJ1-5, the V gene TRBV5-8, with D uncertain. Per the germline V gene, CDR1 is SGHTS and CDR2 is YDEGEE. This CDR3 is built from 13 residues. The V end was cut by 2 bases, the J end by 0 bases, with 3 bases between. This CDR3 reads CASSFYSNQPQHF. The CDR3 DNA sequence: TGTGCCAGCAGCTTTTATAGCAATCAGCCCCAGCATTTT.

The chain has TRBV10-3 and TRBJ2-1; TRBD2 agrees at 12 bases. The CDR3 is 13 residues long. Germline V gene lookup returns CDR1 ENHRY and CDR2 SYGVKD. The ends lost 11 bases at V and 5 bases at J; junction bases unmatched: 4. The CDR3 is CAASSGGDNEQFF. Here the CDR3 DNA reads TGTGCCGCATCTAGCGGGGGGGACAATGAGCAGTTCTTC.

This clone appeared a single time. This chain connects TRBV24-1 to TRBJ2-1; the match to TRBD2 covers 7 bases. Germline CDR1 is KGHDR and CDR2 is SFDVKD. The CDR3 spans 15 residues. V shed 1 base and J 9 bases; nucleotides not matched to a gene: 8. The CDR3 nucleotides read TGTGCCACCAGTGATTTAGTGGGAGGGGCGGGTGAGCAGTTCTTC. Residues: CATSDLVGGAGEQFF.

V gene TRBV24-1 combines with J gene TRBJ1-2, with 11 bases lining up with TRBD1. In germline, CDR1 is KGHDR, CDR2 SFDVKD. This CDR3 has 15 residues. V shed 3 bases, J shed 3 bases, and the junction held 2 bases outside the gene matches. The CDR3 DNA sequence: TGTGCCACCAGTGATCCGGGACAGGGGGACTATGGCTACACCTTC. Protein product: CATSDPGQGDYGYTF.

This clone was seen only a few times. This sequence joins TRBV29-1 and TRBJ1-2, with TRBD1 matching over 12 bases. Germline V lookup: CDR1 SQVTM, CDR2 ANQGSEA. The CDR3 sequence is 16 residues long. Trimming took 7 bases from V and 1 from J; bases not matched to a gene: 10. CDR3 protein: CSAGTGGAPFNYGYTF. The CDR3 bases are TGCAGCGCAGGGACAGGGGGCGCACCTTTTAACTATGGCTACACCTTC.

This clone was observed a single time. The chain has TRBV11-1 and TRBJ2-7, with TRBD2 as a possible D gene (7 bases). The CDR3 contains 16 residues. Germline CDR1 reads SGHAT; CDR2 reads FQDESV (reference sequence). V was shortened by 1 base and J by 2 bases, with 15 bases between the two germline ends. For the CDR3, the DNA is TGTGCCAGCAGCTTAGAGGGGGGGCGCAGTCCCTACGAGCAGTACTTC. Translated: CASSLEGGRSPYEQYF.

In DNA form, the CDR3 reads TGTGCCAGCAGCTTAGGGCGACAGAGAGGGACCCAGTACTTC. This encodes CASSLGRQRGTQYF. J is TRBJ2-5 and V is TRBV7-9; D perhaps matches TRBD1 (5 bases). Trimming took off 1 base at V and 7 bases at J, with 13 bases between the two ends. Germline-derived CDR1 and CDR2 are SEHNR and FQNEAQ (reference sequence). The CDR3 consists of 14 residues.

This chain joins TRBV12-3 or TRBV12-4 and TRBJ1-1; 8 nucleotides line up with TRBD1. Losses at the gene ends were 3 bases for V and 10 bases for J; bases not matched to a gene: 1. The CDR3 is 11 amino acids. The CDR3 spells CASSFQGAAFF. CDR3 coding DNA: TGTGCCAGCAGTTTTCAGGGGGCAGCTTTCTTT.

DNA for the CDR3: TGTGCCAGCAGCATAGATGGGACAGGGCGGACTTCACCCCTCCACTTT. As protein: CASSIDGTGRTSPLHF. The rearrangement links TRBV7-2 to TRBJ1-6, with 9 bases matching TRBD1. The CDR3 spans 16 residues. The ends lost 5 bases at V and 9 bases at J; junction bases unmatched: 11. Germline V gene lookup returns CDR1 SGHTA and CDR2 FQGNSA.

The rearrangement joins TRBV27 to TRBJ1-2; D is undetermined. Germline CDR1 and CDR2: MNHEY and SMNVEV (reference sequence). This CDR3 has 13 amino acids. V dropped 4 bases and J dropped 0 bases, with 6 bases sitting between them. CDR3 nucleotide sequence: TGTGCCAGCAGTTCCAACACTAACTATGGCTACACCTTC. This translates into CASSSNTNYGYTF.

The genes are TRBV7-8 and TRBJ1-2; D might be TRBD1 (6 bases). The CDR3 has 17 amino acids. Trimming cost V 1 base and J 0 bases, with 15 bases left between them. CDR1 is SGHVS, CDR2 FQNEAQ, per germline. Here the CDR3 DNA reads TGTGCCAGCAGCTTAGTACGGGGACACTACTCTAACTATGGCTACACCTTC. It encodes CASSLVRGHYSNYGYTF.

V gene TRBV2 combines with J gene TRBJ2-3; the match to TRBD1 covers 7 bases. CDR3 length: 15 amino acids. The V gene's germline CDR1 is SNHLY and CDR2 FYNNEI. V lost 6 bases and J lost 4; bases outside the gene matches: 10. CDR3 bases: TGTGCCAGCAGGAGGGAGACAGGGATGGCAGATACGCAGTATTTT. It translates to CASRRETGMADTQYF.

A single count supports this clone. The J gene is TRBJ2-7, the V gene TRBV12-3 or TRBV12-4; TRBD1 agrees at 7 bases. Losses at the gene ends were 4 bases for V and 7 bases for J; bases not matched to a gene: 7. The CDR3 loop spans 13 amino acids. CDR3 DNA sequence: TGTGCCAGCAGTTCCACCTCGGACAGGGAGCAGTACTTC. As protein: CASSSTSDREQYF.